This paragraph reports one T cell receptor beta chain. Its antigen remains unidentified. V was trimmed by 3 bases and J by 4 bases, leaving 11 bases between them. CDR1 and CDR2 (germline): LNHDA, SQIVND (reference sequence). This CDR3 contains 14 residues. This entry is derived from a study of T cell responses to AZD1222 COVID-19 vaccine. Findings of the study overall: Donors skewed white British and female; clonal diversity was possibly underestimated.

Assay used: immunoSEQ multiplex PCR; TCRdb lists only in-frame clones, some missing. The sample consists of about 77,000 clones, under 95% of them appearing once. Here the sequenced sample was peripheral blood, taken 28 days after the second AZD1222 dose. The chain couples TRBV19 to TRBJ2-3; D gene uncertain. This TCR was sampled from an adult who received the AZD1222 COVID-19 vaccine. CDR3 in DNA: TGTGCCAGTAGTATTGGACCCGAGTCAGATACGCAGTATTTT. Residues: CASSIGPESDTQYF.